The present T cell receptor beta chain was sequenced within a study of T cells after yellow fever vaccination. On this clonotype itself: Antigen specificity is unknown.

Whole-study results and caveats: Contamination by abundant bulk-population clonotypes could be present in FACS-sorted repertoires. Reappearing after the booster were most of the clones from primary vaccination (around 96% CD4, around 90% CD8).

TCRdb redid the calling of the 5' RACE reads with MiXCR, one entry per CDR3 protein. The sample carries 450,000 to 550,000 distinct CDR3 sequences, 21% recorded once. Sequenced material: PBMCs, taken around 3 weeks after the first yellow fever vaccination. This TCR was sampled from a man younger than 35 who received the YFV17D yellow fever vaccine.

CDR3: CASSPLRGQGSWPQHF. DNA for the CDR3: TGTGCCAGCAGCCCCCTACGGGGACAGGGCTCGTGGCCCCAGCATTTT. The genes are TRBV7-8 and TRBJ1-5; 9 bases map to TRBD1. J lost 9 bases, V lost 5 bases, and 14 bases had no gene match. This CDR3 is 16 amino acids long. Germline CDR1 is SGHVS and CDR2 is FQNEAQ.